This T cell receptor beta chain was retrieved from a study of T cells expressing NK-cell markers. Study overall: TCR beta repertoires came from sorted CD3+CD56+NKG2C+, CD3+CD56+NKG2C- and CD3+CD56-NKG2C+ T cells. Study-wide results and limits: Also leading the CD3+CD56-NKG2C+ fraction in a handful of donors were these clonotypes.

From the 5' RACE reads, TCRdb lists one entry per CDR3 protein and no DNA. The sample holds some 440,000 distinct CDR3 sequences. In the case of this clonotype: Antigen unknown.

This receptor was identified in a woman between 45 and 60 years old in good health. The sequenced sample consisted of blood T cells: a sorted CD56 or NKG2C T cell subset, CD4+ or CD8+ T cells, or bulk PBMC T cells (not recorded which).

CDR3 loop: CASSLPGLAKRDTQYF. The V and J genes are TRBV2 and TRBJ2-3; lacking DNA, the TRBD2 call made by TCRdb goes unchecked. Germline values: CDR1 SNHLY, CDR2 FYNNEI. The CDR3 runs 16 residues.